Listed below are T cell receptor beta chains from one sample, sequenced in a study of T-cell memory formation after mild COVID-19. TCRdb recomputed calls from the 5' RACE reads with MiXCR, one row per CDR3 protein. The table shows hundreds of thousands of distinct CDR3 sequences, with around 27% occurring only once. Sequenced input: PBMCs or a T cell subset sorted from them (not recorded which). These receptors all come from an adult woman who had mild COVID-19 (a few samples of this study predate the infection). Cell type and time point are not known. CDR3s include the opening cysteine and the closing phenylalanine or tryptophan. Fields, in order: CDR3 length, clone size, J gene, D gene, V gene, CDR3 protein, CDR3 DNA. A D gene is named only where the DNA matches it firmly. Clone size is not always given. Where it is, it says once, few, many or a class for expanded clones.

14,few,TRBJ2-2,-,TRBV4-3,CASSQDGSAGELFF,TGCGCCAGCAGCCAAGATGGATCCGCCGGGGAGCTGTTTTTT
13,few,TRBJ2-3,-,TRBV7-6,CASRGPVGDTQYF,TGTGCCAGCAGAGGACCGGTCGGAGATACGCAGTATTTT
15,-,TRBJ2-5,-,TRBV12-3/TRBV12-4,CASSLKAVGEETQYF,TGTGCCAGCAGTTTGAAAGCGGTGGGGGAAGAGACCCAGTACTTC
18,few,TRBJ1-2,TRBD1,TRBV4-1,CASSQDPGLRQGAYGYTF,TGCGCCAGCAGCCAAGATCCGGGACTTCGGCAGGGGGCTTATGGCTACACCTTC
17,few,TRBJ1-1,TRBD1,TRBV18,CASSQPGQGASNTEAFF,TGTGCCAGCTCACAACCGGGACAGGGGGCCTCGAACACTGAAGCTTTCTTT
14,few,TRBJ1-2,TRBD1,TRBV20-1,CSARPQGAQYGYTF,TGCAGTGCTAGGCCGCAGGGGGCACAGTATGGCTACACCTTC
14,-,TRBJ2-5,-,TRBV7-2,CASTGDLRGETQYF,TGTGCCAGCACTGGGGACCTCCGGGGGGAGACCCAGTACTTC
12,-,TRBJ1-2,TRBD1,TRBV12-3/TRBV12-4,CASRRGGHGYTF,TGTGCCAGCAGACGAGGGGGCCATGGCTACACCTTC
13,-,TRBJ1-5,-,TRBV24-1,CATSDSTLQPQHF,TGTGCCACCAGTGATTCAACTCTTCAGCCCCAGCATTTT
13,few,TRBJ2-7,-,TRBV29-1,CSVEEEGTYEQYF,TGCAGCGTTGAAGAAGAGGGTACCTACGAGCAGTACTTC
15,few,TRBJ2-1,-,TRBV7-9,CASSLVRVSYNEQFF,TGTGCCAGCAGCTTAGTTCGGGTCTCCTACAATGAGCAGTTCTTC
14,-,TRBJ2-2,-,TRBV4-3,CASSHSQGTGELFF,TGCGCCAGCAGCCATTCCCAGGGCACCGGGGAGCTGTTTTTT
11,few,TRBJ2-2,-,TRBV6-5,CASRSYGELFF,TGTGCCAGCAGGTCCTACGGGGAGCTGTTTTTT
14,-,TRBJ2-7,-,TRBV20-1,CSASVGMIGYEQYF,TGCAGTGCCTCCGTGGGGATGATAGGCTACGAGCAGTACTTC
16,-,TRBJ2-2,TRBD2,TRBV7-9,CASSGGLAGQTGELFF,TGTGCCAGCAGCGGGGGACTAGCGGGACAGACCGGGGAGCTGTTTTTT
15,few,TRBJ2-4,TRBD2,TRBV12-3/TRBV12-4,CASSSAGGTKNIQYF,TGTGCCAGCAGTTCTGCGGGGGGCACCAAAAACATTCAGTACTTC
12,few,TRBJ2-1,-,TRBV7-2,CASSWDGNEQFF,TGTGCCAGCAGCTGGGACGGGAATGAGCAGTTCTTC
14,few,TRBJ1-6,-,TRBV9,CASSVTPYNSPLHF,TGTGCCAGCAGCGTGACACCCTATAATTCACCCCTCCACTTT
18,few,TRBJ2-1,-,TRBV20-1,CSARDEARLWGSYNEQFF,TGCAGTGCTAGAGATGAAGCGAGATTGTGGGGGTCCTACAATGAGCAGTTCTTC
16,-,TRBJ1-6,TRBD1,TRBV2,CASSLGQDRGNSPLHF,TGTGCCAGCAGCTTGGGTCAGGACAGGGGTAATTCACCCCTCCACTTT
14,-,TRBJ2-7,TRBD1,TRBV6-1,CASSDRTGRREQYF,TGTGCCAGCAGCGATAGGACAGGGAGGCGCGAGCAGTACTTC
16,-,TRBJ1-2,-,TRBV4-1,CASSQDPPLANYGYTF,TGCGCCAGCAGCCAAGATCCCCCGCTAGCTAACTATGGCTACACCTTC
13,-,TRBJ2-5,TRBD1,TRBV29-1,CSVLGTGQETQYF,TGCAGCGTTCTGGGGACAGGCCAAGAGACCCAGTACTTC
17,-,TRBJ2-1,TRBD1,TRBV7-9,CASSNDRESRSYNEQFF,TGTGCCAGCAGCAACGACAGGGAATCGAGGTCCTACAATGAGCAGTTCTTC
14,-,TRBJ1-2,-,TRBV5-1,CASSFGSPNYGYTF,TGCGCCAGCAGCTTCGGATCGCCTAACTATGGCTACACCTTC
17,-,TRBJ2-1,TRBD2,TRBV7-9,CASTTIAGGLIYNEQFF,TGTGCCAGCACCACAATAGCGGGAGGACTAATATACAATGAGCAGTTCTTC
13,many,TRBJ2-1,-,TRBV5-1,CASSWAVANEQFF,TGCGCCAGCAGCTGGGCAGTCGCGAATGAGCAGTTCTTC
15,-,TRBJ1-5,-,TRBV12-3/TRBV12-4,CASSLEGVGGQPQHF,TGTGCCAGCAGTTTAGAAGGGGTAGGGGGTCAGCCCCAGCATTTT
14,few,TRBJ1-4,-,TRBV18,CASSPAGLGEKLFF,TGTGCCAGCTCACCAGCGGGATTAGGTGAAAAACTGTTTTTT
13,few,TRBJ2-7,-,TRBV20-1,CSAHWDLTSEQYF,TGCAGTGCCCACTGGGATTTGACATCCGAGCAGTACTTC
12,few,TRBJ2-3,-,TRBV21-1,CASSAVADTQYF,TGTGCCAGCAGTGCTGTGGCAGATACGCAGTATTTT
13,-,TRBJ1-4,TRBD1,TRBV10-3,CAIRDSMAEKLFF,TGTGCCATTAGGGACAGTATGGCTGAAAAACTGTTTTTT
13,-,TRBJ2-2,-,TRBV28,CASRGTSTGELFF,TGTGCCAGCAGGGGAACTAGCACCGGGGAGCTGTTTTTT
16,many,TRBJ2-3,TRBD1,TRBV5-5,CASSLGGTDYTDTQYF,TGTGCCAGCAGCTTGGGGGGGACAGATTACACAGATACGCAGTATTTT
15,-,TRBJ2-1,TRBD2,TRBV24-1,CATSDYRTSGNEQFF,TGTGCCACCAGTGATTACCGGACTAGCGGGAATGAGCAGTTCTTC
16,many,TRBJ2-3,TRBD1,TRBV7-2,CASSRKNRGSADTQYF,TGTGCCAGCAGCCGAAAAAACAGGGGGAGCGCAGATACGCAGTATTTT
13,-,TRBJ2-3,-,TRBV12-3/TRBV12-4,CASSPRTEDTQYF,TGTGCCAGCAGTCCCAGGACAGAAGATACGCAGTATTTT
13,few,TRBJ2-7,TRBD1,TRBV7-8,CASSWGQLYEQYF,TGTGCCAGCAGCTGGGGACAGCTTTACGAGCAGTACTTC
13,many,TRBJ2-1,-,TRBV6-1,CASSGRFSDEQFF,TGTGCCAGCAGTGGACGGTTTAGCGATGAGCAGTTCTTC
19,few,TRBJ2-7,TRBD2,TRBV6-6,CASSPWGDSETSLSYEQYF,TGTGCCAGCAGTCCCTGGGGGGATTCTGAGACTAGCCTTTCCTACGAGCAGTACTTC
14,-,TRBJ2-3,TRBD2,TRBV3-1,CASSRAAGADTQYF,TGTGCCAGCAGCCGAGCAGCGGGGGCAGATACGCAGTATTTT
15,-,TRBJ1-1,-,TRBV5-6,CASSSSRTGNTEAFF,TGTGCCAGCAGCTCATCCAGGACGGGAAACACTGAAGCTTTCTTT
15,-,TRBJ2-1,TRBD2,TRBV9,CASSVVGEGVGEQFF,TGTGCCAGCAGCGTAGTGGGGGAGGGAGTTGGTGAGCAGTTCTTC
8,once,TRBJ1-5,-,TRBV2,CASRTQHF,TGTGCCAGCAGGACCCAGCATTTT
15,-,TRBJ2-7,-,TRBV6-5,CASSYSNGRPYEQYF,TGTGCCAGCAGTTACTCAAACGGGAGACCCTACGAGCAGTACTTC
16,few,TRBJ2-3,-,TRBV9,CASSVGKGRIGDTQYF,TGTGCCAGCAGCGTAGGGAAAGGGCGGATCGGCGATACGCAGTATTTT
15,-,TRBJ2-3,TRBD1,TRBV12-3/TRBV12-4,CASSLADRVKDTQYF,TGTGCCAGCAGTTTAGCGGACAGGGTGAAAGATACGCAGTATTTT
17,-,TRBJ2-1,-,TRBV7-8,CASSQIPAGGSYNEQFF,TGTGCCAGCAGCCAGATTCCGGCCGGGGGATCCTACAATGAGCAGTTCTTC
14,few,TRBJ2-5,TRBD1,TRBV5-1,CASSGQGIPETQYF,TGCGCCAGCAGTGGACAGGGTATCCCAGAGACCCAGTACTTC
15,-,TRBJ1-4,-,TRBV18,CASSRDQGLEEKLFF,TGTGCCAGCTCACGTGATCAGGGTTTGGAAGAAAAACTGTTTTTT
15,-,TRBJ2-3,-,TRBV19,CASSIDLGVGDTQYF,TGTGCCAGTAGTATAGATCTGGGAGTCGGAGATACGCAGTATTTT
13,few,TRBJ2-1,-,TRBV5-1,CASSLGPGREQFF,TGCGCCAGCAGCTTGGGACCGGGACGAGAGCAGTTCTTC
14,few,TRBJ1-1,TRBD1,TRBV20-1,CSSSPGQGNTEAFF,TGCAGTTCCTCACCGGGACAGGGGAACACTGAAGCTTTCTTT